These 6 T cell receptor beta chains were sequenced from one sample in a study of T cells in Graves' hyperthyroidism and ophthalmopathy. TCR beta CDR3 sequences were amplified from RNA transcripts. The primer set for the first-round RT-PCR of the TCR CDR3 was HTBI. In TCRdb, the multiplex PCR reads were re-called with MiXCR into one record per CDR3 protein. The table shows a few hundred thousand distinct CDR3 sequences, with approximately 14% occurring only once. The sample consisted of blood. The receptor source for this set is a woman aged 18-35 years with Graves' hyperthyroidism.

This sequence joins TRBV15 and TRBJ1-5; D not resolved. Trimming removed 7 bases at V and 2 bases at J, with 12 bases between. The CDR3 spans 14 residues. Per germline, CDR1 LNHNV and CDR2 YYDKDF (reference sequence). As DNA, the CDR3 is TGTGCCACCACCTCGTCCATCGGCAATCAGCCCCAGCATTTT. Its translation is CATTSSIGNQPQHF.

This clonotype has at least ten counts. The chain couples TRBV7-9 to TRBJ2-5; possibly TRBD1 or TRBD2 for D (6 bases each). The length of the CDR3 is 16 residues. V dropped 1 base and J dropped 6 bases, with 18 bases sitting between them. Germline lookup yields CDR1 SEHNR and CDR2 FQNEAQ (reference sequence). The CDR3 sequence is CASSLGHRVGRKTQYF. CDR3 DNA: TGTGCCAGCAGCTTAGGTCACAGGGTCGGGAGAAAGACCCAGTACTTC.

CDR3 region: CSARSAGGIQGADTQYF. CDR3 in DNA: TGCAGTGCTAGATCAGCGGGGGGGATCCAGGGGGCAGATACGCAGTATTTT. This chain uses TRBV20-1 with TRBJ2-3, with 10 bases aligning to TRBD2. CDR1 is DFQATT, CDR2 SNEGSKA, per germline (reference sequence). The V and J ends lost 2 bases and 4 bases, in that order; junction bases with no gene match: 12. The CDR3 is 17 residues long.

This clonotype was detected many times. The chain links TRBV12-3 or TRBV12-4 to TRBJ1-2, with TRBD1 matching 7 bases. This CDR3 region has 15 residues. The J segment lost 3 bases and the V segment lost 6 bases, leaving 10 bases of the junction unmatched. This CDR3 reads CASRATGQGDYGYTF. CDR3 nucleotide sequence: TGTGCCAGCAGAGCGACAGGGCAAGGAGACTATGGCTACACCTTC.

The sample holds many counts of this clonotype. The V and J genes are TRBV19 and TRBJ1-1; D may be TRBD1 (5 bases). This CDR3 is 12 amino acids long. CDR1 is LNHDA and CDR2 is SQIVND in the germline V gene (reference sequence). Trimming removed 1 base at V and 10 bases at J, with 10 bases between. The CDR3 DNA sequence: TGTGCCAGTAGTATAGGAGGGGATGGAGCTTTCTTT. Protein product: CASSIGGDGAFF.

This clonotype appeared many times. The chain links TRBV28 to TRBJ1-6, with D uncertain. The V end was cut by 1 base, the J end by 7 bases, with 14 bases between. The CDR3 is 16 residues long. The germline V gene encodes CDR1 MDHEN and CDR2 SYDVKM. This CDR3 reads CASSLLGRSGNSPLHF. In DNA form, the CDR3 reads TGTGCCAGCAGTTTATTGGGGAGGTCGGGGAATTCACCCCTCCACTTT.